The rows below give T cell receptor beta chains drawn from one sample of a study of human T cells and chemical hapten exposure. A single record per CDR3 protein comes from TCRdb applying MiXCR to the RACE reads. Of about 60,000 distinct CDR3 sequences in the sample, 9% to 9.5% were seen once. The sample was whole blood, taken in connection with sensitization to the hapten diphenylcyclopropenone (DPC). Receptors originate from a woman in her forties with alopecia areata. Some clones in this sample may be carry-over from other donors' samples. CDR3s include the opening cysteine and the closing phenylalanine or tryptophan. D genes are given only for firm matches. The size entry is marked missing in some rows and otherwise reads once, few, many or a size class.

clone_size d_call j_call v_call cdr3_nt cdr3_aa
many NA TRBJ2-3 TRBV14 TGTGCCAGCAGCTATTTATTAGGGACAGATACGCAGTATTTT CASSYLLGTDTQYF
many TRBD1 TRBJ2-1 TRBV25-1 TGTGCCAGCAGTGAAAAACCAACAGGGGACAATGAGCAGTTCTTC CASSEKPTGDNEQFF
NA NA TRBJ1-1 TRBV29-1 TGCAGCGCTCAGGGAGGGAACACTGAAGCTTTCTTT CSAQGGNTEAFF
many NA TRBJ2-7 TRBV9 TGTGCCAGCAGCGGCCCGTCCGGTGGCGAGCAGTACTTC CASSGPSGGEQYF
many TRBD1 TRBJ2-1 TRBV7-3 TGTGCCAGCAGCTTAACGAGGACAGGGATCGATGAGCAGTTCTTC CASSLTRTGIDEQFF
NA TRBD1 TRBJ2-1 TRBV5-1 TGCGCCAGCAGCGTGGCCGGGACAGGGGACTACAATGAGCAGTTCTTC CASSVAGTGDYNEQFF
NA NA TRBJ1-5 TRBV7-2 TGTGCCAGCACCCAGGCCCTTAACAATCAGCCCCAGCATTTT CASTQALNNQPQHF
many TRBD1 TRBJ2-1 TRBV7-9 TGTGCCAGCAGGGAGACAGGGGGATTAAATGAGCAGTTCTTC CASRETGGLNEQFF
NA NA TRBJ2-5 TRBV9 TGTGCCAGCAGCGTAGAAGGGATCGAGACCCAGTACTTC CASSVEGIETQYF
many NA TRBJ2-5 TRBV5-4 TGTGCCAGCAGCTCCGAACCCGACAGAGCGCAAGAGACCCAGTACTTC CASSSEPDRAQETQYF
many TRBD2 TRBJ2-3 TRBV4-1 TGCGCCAGCAGCCAGGGGACTAGCGGGGGGGCCCGGGGAGATACGCAGTATTTT CASSQGTSGGARGDTQYF
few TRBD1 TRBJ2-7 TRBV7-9 TGTGCCAGCAGCTTCCGGGACAGCCTCTTTGGGCAGTACTTC CASSFRDSLFGQYF
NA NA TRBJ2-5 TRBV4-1 TGCGCCAGCAGCCAAGATCTCCGGGGGAGGGAGACCCAGTACTTC CASSQDLRGRETQYF
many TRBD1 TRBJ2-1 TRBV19 TGTGCCAGTAGTGAGACAGGGAGCTCCTACAATGAGCAGTTCTTC CASSETGSSYNEQFF
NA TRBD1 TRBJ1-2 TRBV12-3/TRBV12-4 TGTGCCAGCAGTTCCACCCGACAGGGTTACTATGGCTACACCTTC CASSSTRQGYYGYTF
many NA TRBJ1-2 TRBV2 TGTGCCAGCAGTGAGGTTCCCTTTTGTGGCTACACCTTC CASSEVPFCGYTF
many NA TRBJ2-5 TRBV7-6 TGTGCCAGCAGCTTACTGGGGCAGAGACAAGAGACCCAGTACTTC CASSLLGQRQETQYF
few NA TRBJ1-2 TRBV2 TGTGCCAGCAGTCCCATCCCACAGGGCACCTATGGCTACACCTTC CASSPIPQGTYGYTF
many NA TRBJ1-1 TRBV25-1 TGTGCCAGCACCTTGAACACTGAAGCTTTCTTT CASTLNTEAFF
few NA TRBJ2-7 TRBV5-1 TGCGCCAGCAGCTTGGACACCGAGCAGTACTTC CASSLDTEQYF
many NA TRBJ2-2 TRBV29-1 TGCAGCGCTCCCGATCCGGGCCATAACACCGGGGAGCTGTTTTTT CSAPDPGHNTGELFF
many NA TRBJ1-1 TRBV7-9 TGTGCCAGCAGCCCCAGGACGGTTATGAACACTGAAGCTTTCTTT CASSPRTVMNTEAFF
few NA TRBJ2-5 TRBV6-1 TGTGCCAGCAGTGAAATGATGAGGGACCTACAAAAGACCCAGTACTTC CASSEMMRDLQKTQYF
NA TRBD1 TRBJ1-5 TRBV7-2 TGTGCCAGCAGCTATGAAGGGGGCAGACGTCAGCCCCAGCATTTT CASSYEGGRRQPQHF
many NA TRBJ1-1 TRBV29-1 TGCAGCGTTGATCACCGGAACACTGAAGCTTTCTTT CSVDHRNTEAFF
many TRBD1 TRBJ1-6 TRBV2 TGTGCCAGCAGAACAGGGGGTAGAGATTCACCCCTCCACTTT CASRTGGRDSPLHF
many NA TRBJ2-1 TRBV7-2 TGTGCCAGCAGCCCGGCCAGAGCCAATGAGCAGTTCTTC CASSPARANEQFF
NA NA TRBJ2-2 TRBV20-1 TGCAGTGCTAGAGTAGGCAGGGTAGGGAAAAACACCGGGGAGCTGTTTTTT CSARVGRVGKNTGELFF
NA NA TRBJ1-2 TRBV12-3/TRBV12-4 TGTGCCAGCAGCCCCACCGGGGCGGTTGGCGGCTACACCTTC CASSPTGAVGGYTF
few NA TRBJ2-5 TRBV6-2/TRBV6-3 TGTGCCAGCAGTTACGCCGGGGGGACACAAGAGACCCAGTACTTC CASSYAGGTQETQYF
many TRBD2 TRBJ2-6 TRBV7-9 TGTGCCAGCAGCTTACGAAGCGGGGGCCCCTCTGGGGCCAACGTCCTGACTTTC CASSLRSGGPSGANVLTF
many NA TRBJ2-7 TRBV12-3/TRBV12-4 TGTGCCAGCGGATCCGGGACCGGCTCCTACGAGCAGTACTTC CASGSGTGSYEQYF
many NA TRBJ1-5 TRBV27 TGTGCCAGCAGTCCCCTCGGAGAGGGTAGGAATCAGCCCCAGCATTTT CASSPLGEGRNQPQHF
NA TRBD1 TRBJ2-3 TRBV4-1 TGCGCCAGCAGCCAAGTGACAGGGGGAACAGATACGCAGTATTTT CASSQVTGGTDTQYF
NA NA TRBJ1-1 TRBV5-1 TGCGCCAGCAGCCCGGTTCGCACTGAAGCTTTCTTT CASSPVRTEAFF
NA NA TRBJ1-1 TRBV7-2 TGTGCCAGCAGCCCCAACAGGGACTACACTGAAGCTTTCTTT CASSPNRDYTEAFF
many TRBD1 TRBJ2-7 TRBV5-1 TGCGCCAGCAGCTTGGGGGACAGTTCCTACGAGCAGTACTTC CASSLGDSSYEQYF
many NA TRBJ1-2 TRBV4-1 TGCGCCAGCAGCCAAGATGGGGAGGGTTACTATGGCTACACCTTC CASSQDGEGYYGYTF
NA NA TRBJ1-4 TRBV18 TGTGCCAGCTCACCAACTCAAGCTGAAAAACTGTTTTTT CASSPTQAEKLFF
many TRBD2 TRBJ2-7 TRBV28 TGTGCCAGCAGTTTACCAAAGACTAGCGGGGGATATTACGAGCAGTACTTC CASSLPKTSGGYYEQYF
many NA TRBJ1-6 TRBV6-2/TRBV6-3 TGTGCCAGCAGTTACTGGGTTGGGGGCGCGTTGGATTCACCCCTCCACTTT CASSYWVGGALDSPLHF
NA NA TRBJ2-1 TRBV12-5 TGTGCTAGTGGTTCTGGAAATGAGCAGTTCTTC CASGSGNEQFF
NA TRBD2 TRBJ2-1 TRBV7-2 TGTGCCAGCAGCTTATTAGGCGGGGGGTCCTACAATGAGCAGTTCTTC CASSLLGGGSYNEQFF
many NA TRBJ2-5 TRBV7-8 TGTGCCAGCAGCTTAGCGGGGGGTGTCCAAGAGACCCAGTACTTC CASSLAGGVQETQYF
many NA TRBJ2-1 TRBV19 TGTGCCAGTAGTGACCGCGGGCGGGCAGGATACAATGAGCAGTTCTTC CASSDRGRAGYNEQFF
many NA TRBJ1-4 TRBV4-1 TGCGCCAGCAGCCAAGACAGGGGCCTGCGGGATGAAAAACTGTTTTTT CASSQDRGLRDEKLFF
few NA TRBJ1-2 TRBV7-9 TGTGCCAGCAGCTCCCTGTCAGCACAGTCTTATGGCCACACCTTC CASSSLSAQSYGHTF
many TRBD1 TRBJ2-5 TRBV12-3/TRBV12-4 TGTGCCAGCCAGACAGGGTCATTTGGGCAAGAGACCCAGTACTTC CASQTGSFGQETQYF
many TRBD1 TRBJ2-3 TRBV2 TGTGCCAGCAACCTAAAACAGGGGAATACGCAGTATTTT CASNLKQGNTQYF
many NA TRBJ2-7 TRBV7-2 TGTGCCAGCAGCTTAGCGATGGACGTCAGACTCTACGAGCAGTACTTC CASSLAMDVRLYEQYF
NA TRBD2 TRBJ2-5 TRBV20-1 TGCAGTGCTAGGAGTAGCGGGGGCTTCGATTGGGAGACCCAGTACTTC CSARSSGGFDWETQYF
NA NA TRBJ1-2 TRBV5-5 TGTGCCAGCAGCTTGTCAGAAACAATAAACTATGGCTACACCTTC CASSLSETINYGYTF
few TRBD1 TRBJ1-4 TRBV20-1 TGCAGTGCTAGAGTCAACAGGGGGCGAGATAAACTGTTTTTT CSARVNRGRDKLFF
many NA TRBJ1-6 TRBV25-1 TGTGCCAGCAGTGAGGGTGAGGGGGATATTTCACCCCTCCACTTT CASSEGEGDISPLHF
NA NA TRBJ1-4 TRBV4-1 TGCGCCAGCAGCCGTCCCGGGACACCTTTTAGTGAAAAACTGTTTTTT CASSRPGTPFSEKLFF